This TCR beta chain derives from a study of T cells in Graves' hyperthyroidism and ophthalmopathy (dated by TCRdb to between 2017 and 2020). General notes on the study: Peripheral blood was collected at initial diagnosis, before any treatment. To identify distinguishing TCR V-J signatures, a discovery cohort of 100 or so patients was used, comprising 43 with Graves' ophthalmopathy and 57 with stable Graves' hyperthyroidism. After blood sampling, hyperthyroidism patients were treated with methimazole at a starting dose of 30 mg daily, and ophthalmopathy patients were treated with high-dose intravenous methylprednisolone. Prospective prediction of ophthalmopathy was tested in an independent validation cohort of 18 to 20 hyperthyroidism patients and approximately 17 patients who later progressed to ophthalmopathy. TCR Vbeta CDR3 sequencing of around 130 peripheral blood samples (under 45 ophthalmopathy, 75 to 85 hyperthyroidism and roughly 17 progressor patients) is reported in the paper. For training and testing, the approximately 92 patients in the discovery cohort were randomly divided in a 7:3 ratio. Thyroid tissue and blood T-cell repertoires from six or seven Graves' hyperthyroidism patients were also compared in the study.

A patient counted as having stable Graves' hyperthyroidism if no progression to ophthalmopathy occurred over 18 months of follow-up. Hyperthyroidism patients were aged 18 to 65 years and newly diagnosed, with disease duration of less than 2 months. Patients with uncontrolled infections, other autoimmune diseases, pregnancy or lactation were excluded. Diagnoses were based on clinical symptoms, serum thyroxine and TRAb, thyroid ultrasound and orbital computed tomography. Ficoll-Paque density gradient centrifugation was used to isolate PBMCs from about 9 ml of fresh peripheral blood. Total RNA was extracted with Trizol reagent, and quality was checked on an Agilent 2100 Bioanalyzer. According to the germline V gene, CDR1 reads SGHRS and CDR2 reads YFSETQ. The CDR3 spans 16 residues, from the cysteine through the phenylalanine. Here the CDR3 DNA is all that survives: 48 bases in frame from base 1. V is reduced by 0 bases and J by 5 bases, leaving a spacing of 15 bases between them.

This clonotype was detected many times. Its antigen is still unknown. Base qualities were left out, and no much larger clone turns up one base away. The TCR beta CDR3 regions were amplified from RNA transcripts. For the first round of RT-PCR on the TCR CDR3, the HTBI primer set was used together with the Qiagen OneStep RT-PCR kit. A second multiplex PCR round built the libraries, followed by size selection and purification. Libraries were sequenced paired-end with 100 bp reads on an Illumina HiSeq2000. The authors processed their data as follows. SOAPnuke was used to process the raw data, removing reads that contained adapters or uncalled bases, had a mean Phred below 15, or lacked an exact match to the constant primer or identifier. COPE v1.2.5 was used to merge the high-quality paired reads, and each unique nucleotide sequence was defined as a clonotype. MiTCR v1.1 was used to align clonotypes to the IMGT TRBV, TRBD and TRBJ reference segments. The analysis was restricted to V-J combinations with a frequency above 0.0001, which together covered 99.2% of the repertoires. A TCS score was defined as the ratio of F50 (clonal expansion) to E x V (chaos), with BLOSUM62-based TCRdist applied between CDR3 peptides within each V-J. Welch's t-statistics and random forest reduced approximately 520 V-J features to around 14, which were used in a naive Bayes classifier (R e1071). TCRdb handled the public reads itself, with Q25 trimming in fastp and clone calling in MiXCR, and kept productive beta chains. For every CDR3 protein sequence, its rows merge into one entry that carries the most common genes and DNA. These V and J calls are TCRdb output, not the study's own analysis. A total of around 690,000 distinct CDR3 sequences appear in this sample, 15% to 20% of them only once. The ten largest clones take up less than 20% of the sample.

General findings and caveats noted by the study authors: Ophthalmopathy was separated from stable hyperthyroidism by a 13 V-J signature model, with around 90% sensitivity and 81% to 82% specificity obtained in cross-validation and 80%/75% obtained in testing. In validation, the model predicted progression to ophthalmopathy with 60% to 71% sensitivity and over 72% specificity, a median of roughly seven months before onset. Sample size was not statistically predetermined, and blinding of investigators to group allocation was not performed. Most expanded thyroid clonotypes (frequency above 0.001) were also detected in blood, a finding suggesting that blood repertoires may reflect thyroid immune responses.

The source material was blood. The chain is encoded by TRBV5-1 joined to TRBJ2-1; a weak D assignment points to TRBD2 (5 bases agree). The sequence came from a man aged 50 to 59 with Graves' hyperthyroidism. The CDR3 in this case is CASSLDPSRRDNEQFF. Here is the DNA: TGCGCCAGCAGCTTGGACCCTAGCCGAAGGGACAATGAGCAGTTCTTC. When the CDR3 is completed using the reference TRBV5-1 and TRBJ2-1 genes on either side, the full variable domain is KAGVTQTPRYLIKTRGQQVTLSCSPISGHRSVSWYQQTPGQGLQFLFEYFSETQRNKGNFPGRFSGRQFSNSRSEMNVSTLELGDSALYLCASSLDPSRRDNEQFFGPGTRLTVL.